By frequency in the sample, the clone carrying this T cell receptor beta chain is medium-sized. The antigen remains undetermined. Molecules of cDNA were individually given unique molecular identifiers that were attached to them. MiXCR, run by TCRdb on the 5' RACE reads, gives a single entry per CDR3 protein. The table includes over 25,000 distinct CDR3 sequences, about 4.2% detected once. This sample was included in a study of early T cells in non-severe SARS-CoV-2 infection. The overall study: With bulk RNA from unsorted whole blood as input, sequencing yielded unpaired chains. General observations from the study: Clonotype matching in VDJdb favored anti-spike CD8 responses and did not capture private and CD4 specificities.

The V gene lost 0 bases and the J gene lost 0 bases, with 7 bases spanning the gap. CDR3 length: 15 amino acids. This chain uses TRBV23-1 with TRBJ2-3; D is ambiguous. TRBV23-1 is classed as an ORF, of uncertain function. The TCR sequence derives from an adult who was a healthcare worker with PCR-confirmed SARS-CoV-2 infection or an uninfected control (not recorded which). The sequenced material came from whole blood. CDR3 nucleotide sequence: TGCGCCAGCAGTCAATCGTCGCGGAGCACAGATACGCAGTATTTT. Its protein is CASSQSSRSTDTQYF.